The TCR beta chain described here comes from a study of response to subunit inactivated influenza vaccine. Germline CDR1 DFQATT, CDR2 SNEGSKA (reference sequence). The CDR3 loop spans 14 amino acids. Unmatched junction bases numbered 7, after V lost 6 bases and J lost 0 bases. Findings of the study overall: T cells newly recruited by each seasonal influenza vaccination are few, the authors suggested.

A single record per CDR3 protein comes from TCRdb applying MiXCR to the RT-PCR reads. The sample has around 790,000 distinct CDR3 sequences; 20% to 25% are singletons. Worth noting for this clonotype: Its antigen is unknown.

The gene calls are TRBV20-1 and TRBJ2-5; 7 nucleotides align to TRBD1. This receptor was taken from a man aged 50-59 years who received an inactivated influenza vaccine. The material was PBMCs from blood, obtained roughly 5 days after vaccination. CDR3 protein: CSARGLGYQETQYF. The CDR3 bases are TGCAGTGCGAGGGGGCTAGGGTACCAAGAGACCCAGTACTTC.